This record covers a single T cell receptor beta chain. What it binds is unknown. The sample comes from a study of cytomegalovirus exposure and HLA in healthy donors. General study findings and limits: On later analysis, the bulk of CMV-associated TCR beta chains appeared to be HLA-restricted.

CDR1 is SGHNT and CDR2 is YYREEE in the germline V gene (reference sequence). The CDR3 spans 18 residues. With 0 bases clipped from V and 6 bases from J, the junction kept 14 bases outside the gene matches. The PCR contained 60 Vbeta and 13 Jbeta primers. Produced via immunoSEQ multiplex PCR; TCRdb's table is partial and in-frame only. Of about 120,000 clones detected, about 9.4% appear once; the ten largest clones hold 5% to 6.5%. This chain connects TRBV5-4 to TRBJ2-3; 9 bases match TRBD1. The source of this sequence is a woman aged 35 to 49 in good health and CMV-seropositive. Material: PBMCs. The CDR3 loop reads CASSLAGAGTGLTDTQYF. In DNA, the CDR3 is TGTGCCAGCAGCTTGGCCGGTGCCGGGACAGGGCTCACGGATACGCAGTATTTT.